The following is a T cell receptor (beta chain) sequence with its context. What it binds is unknown. Assay used: immunoSEQ multiplex PCR; TCRdb lists only in-frame clones, some missing. Among tens of thousands of clones listed, approximately 84% were seen once. These data originate in a study of OX40 agonist ivuxolimab in advanced cancers. Overall study findings and caveats: With doses of 0.1 to 3.0 mg/kg, CD4+ and CD8+ blood T cells had undergone clonal expansion by week 6.

This CDR3 spans 15 amino acids. Per the germline V gene, CDR1 is SGHRS and CDR2 is YFSETQ. Trimming left V 3 bases short and J 4 bases short, with 13 bases between. This clonotype originated in an adult with an advanced solid tumor such as melanoma, head and neck, liver or kidney cancer. The rearrangement joins TRBV5-1 to TRBJ1-4; maybe TRBD1 (6 bases). This sample comprised CD4+ or CD8+ T cells sorted from blood, obtained in a trial of the OX40 agonist ivuxolimab. The CDR3 spells CASSYEGHLNEKLFF. For the CDR3, the DNA is TGCGCCAGCAGCTATGAGGGACACCTTAATGAAAAACTGTTTTTT.